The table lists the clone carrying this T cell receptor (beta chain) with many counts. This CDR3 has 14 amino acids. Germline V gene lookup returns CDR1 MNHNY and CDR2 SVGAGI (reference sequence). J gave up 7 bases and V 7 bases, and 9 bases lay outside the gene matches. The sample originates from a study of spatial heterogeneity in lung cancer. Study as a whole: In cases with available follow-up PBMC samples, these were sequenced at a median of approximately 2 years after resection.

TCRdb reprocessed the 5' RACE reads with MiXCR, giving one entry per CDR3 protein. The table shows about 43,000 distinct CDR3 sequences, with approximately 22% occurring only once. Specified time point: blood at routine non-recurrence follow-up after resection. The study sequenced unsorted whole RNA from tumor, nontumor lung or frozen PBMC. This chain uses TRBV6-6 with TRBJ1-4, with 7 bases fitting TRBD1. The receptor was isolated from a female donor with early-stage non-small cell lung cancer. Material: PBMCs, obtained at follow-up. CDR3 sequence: CASTLQGIGEKLFF. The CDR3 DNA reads TGTGCCAGCACTTTACAGGGGATCGGTGAAAAACTGTTTTTT.